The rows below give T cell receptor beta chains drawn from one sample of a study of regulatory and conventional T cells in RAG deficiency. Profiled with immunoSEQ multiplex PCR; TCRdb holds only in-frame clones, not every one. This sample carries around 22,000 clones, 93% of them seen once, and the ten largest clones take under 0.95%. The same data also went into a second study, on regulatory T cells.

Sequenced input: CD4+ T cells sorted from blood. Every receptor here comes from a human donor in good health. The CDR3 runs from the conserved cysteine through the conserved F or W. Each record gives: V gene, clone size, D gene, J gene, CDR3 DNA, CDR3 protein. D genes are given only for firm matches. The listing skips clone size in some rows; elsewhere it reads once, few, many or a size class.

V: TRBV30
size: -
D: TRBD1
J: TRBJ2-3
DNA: TGTGCCTGGGCCCAGGGGGGCACAGATACGCAGTATTTT
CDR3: CAWAQGGTDTQYF

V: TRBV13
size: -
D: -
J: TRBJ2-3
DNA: TGTGCCAGCAGGGTACAGGTTTATGCAGATACGCAGTATTTT
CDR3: CASRVQVYADTQYF

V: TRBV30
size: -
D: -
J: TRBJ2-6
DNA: TGTGCCTGGAGACGAGGGCGGACACGCTCTGGGGCCAACGTCCTGACTTTC
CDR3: CAWRRGRTRSGANVLTF

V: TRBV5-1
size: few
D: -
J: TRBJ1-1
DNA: TGCGCCAGCAGCTGGGACGGGGGCAACACTGAAGCTTTCTTT
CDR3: CASSWDGGNTEAFF

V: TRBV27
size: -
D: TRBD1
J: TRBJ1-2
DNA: TGTGCCAGCAGCCGACAGGGGGCGTTTTTTGGCTACACCTTC
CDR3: CASSRQGAFFGYTF

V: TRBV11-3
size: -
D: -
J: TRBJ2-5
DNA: TGTGCCAGCAGCTTAGTATTCCCCCAAGAGACCCAGTACTTC
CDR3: CASSLVFPQETQYF

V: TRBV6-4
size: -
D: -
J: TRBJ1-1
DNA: TGTGCCAGCCGGGGGGGCGACTCGAACACTGAAGCTTTCTTT
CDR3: CASRGGDSNTEAFF

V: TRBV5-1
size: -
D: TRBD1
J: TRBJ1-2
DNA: TGCGCCAGCAGCATACTCACAGGGGGCGGAGGCTACACCTTC
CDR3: CASSILTGGGGYTF

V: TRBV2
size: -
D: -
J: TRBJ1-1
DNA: TGTGCCAGCAGATACATTCAGGACGGCGGTGAAGCTTTCTTT
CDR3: CASRYIQDGGEAFF

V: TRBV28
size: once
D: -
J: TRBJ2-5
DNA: TGTGCCAGCAGCGCCGCCCCACTAGGTAACCAAGAGACCCAGTACTTC
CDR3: CASSAAPLGNQETQYF

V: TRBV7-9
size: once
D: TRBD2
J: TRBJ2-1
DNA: TGTGCCAACAGCATCTCGCGGGGGATTGACAATGAGCAGTTCTTC
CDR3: CANSISRGIDNEQFF

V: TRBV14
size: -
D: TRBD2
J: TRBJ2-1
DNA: TGTGCCAGCAGCCCCTTTAGCGGGATTGGCAATGAGCAGTTCTTC
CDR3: CASSPFSGIGNEQFF

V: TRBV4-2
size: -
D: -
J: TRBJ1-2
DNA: TGTGCCAGCAGCCACTACGACGGTGGGAATACCCACTATGGCTACACCTTC
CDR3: CASSHYDGGNTHYGYTF

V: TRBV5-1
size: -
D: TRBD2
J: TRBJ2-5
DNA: TGCGCCAGCAGCTTGGGGACTAGCGGACAGACCCAGTACTTC
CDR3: CASSLGTSGQTQYF

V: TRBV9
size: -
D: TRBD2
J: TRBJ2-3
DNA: TGTGCCAGCAGCGTCACTAGCGGGGGCACAGATACGCAGTATTTT
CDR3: CASSVTSGGTDTQYF

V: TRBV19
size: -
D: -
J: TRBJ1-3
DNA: TGTGCCAGTAGTTCATTTCACCAGGGTCTGCGAAACACCATATATTTT
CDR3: CASSSFHQGLRNTIYF

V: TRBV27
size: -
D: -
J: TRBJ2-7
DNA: TGTGCCAGCCCCCCCCGGAGGAACGAGCAGTACTTC
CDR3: CASPPRRNEQYF

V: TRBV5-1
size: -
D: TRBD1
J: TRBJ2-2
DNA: TGCGCCAGCAGCTTGGTGGGGACAGGGTTAATCACCGGGGAGCTGTTTTTT
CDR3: CASSLVGTGLITGELFF

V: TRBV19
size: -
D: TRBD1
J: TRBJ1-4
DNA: TGTGCCAGTAGTTCCAACCTCGGGACAGGGGGTGAAAAACTGTTTTTT
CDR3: CASSSNLGTGGEKLFF

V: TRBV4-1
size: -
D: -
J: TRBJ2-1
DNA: TGCGCCAGCAGCCCGAGCAGCCTAGATCCCTACAATGAGCAGTTCTTC
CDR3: CASSPSSLDPYNEQFF

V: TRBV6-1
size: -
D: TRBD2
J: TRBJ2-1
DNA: TGTGCCAGCAGTGAATGGCTGAGCGGGAGCTCCTACAATGAGCAGTTCTTC
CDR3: CASSEWLSGSSYNEQFF

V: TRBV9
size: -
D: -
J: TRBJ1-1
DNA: TGTGCCAGCCCCCCCACTGAAGCTTTCTTT
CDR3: CASPPTEAFF

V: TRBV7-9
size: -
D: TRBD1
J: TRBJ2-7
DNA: TGTGCCAGCAGCACCGACAGGGGGCCGGCCGAGCAGTACTTC
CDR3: CASSTDRGPAEQYF

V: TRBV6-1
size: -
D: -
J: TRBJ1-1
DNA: TGTGCCAGCAGTGTTTTGGGGGACACTGAAGCTTTCTTT
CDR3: CASSVLGDTEAFF

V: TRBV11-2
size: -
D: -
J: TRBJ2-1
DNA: TGTGCCAGCAGCCAGACCACTTACAATGAGCAGTTCTTC
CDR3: CASSQTTYNEQFF

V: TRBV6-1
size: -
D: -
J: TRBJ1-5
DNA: TGTGCCAGCAGAGGGGACGGCGGCAATCAGCCCCAGCATTTT
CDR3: CASRGDGGNQPQHF

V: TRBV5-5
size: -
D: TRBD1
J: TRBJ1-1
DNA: TGTGCCAGCAGCCAATGGACAGGGAACACTGAAGCTTTCTTT
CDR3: CASSQWTGNTEAFF

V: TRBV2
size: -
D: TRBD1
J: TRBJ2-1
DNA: TGTGCCAGCAGCCTAGACAGGGGTACCTACAATGAGCAGTTCTTC
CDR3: CASSLDRGTYNEQFF